This record covers a single T cell receptor beta chain. Its cognate antigen has yet to be identified. It has no much larger one-base neighbor in the sample; base qualities were not kept. TCRbeta CDR3 regions were amplified from genomic DNA by means of the immunoSEQ Assay, a bias-controlled multiplex PCR. Processing in the source paper ran as follows. The number of nucleated cells in each sample was estimated from the amplification of reference gene primers within the assay. Sequence reads were collapsed and filtered to measure the absolute abundance of every unique TCRbeta CDR3 rearrangement. For each sample, productive Simpson clonality was calculated as the square root of Simpson's diversity index across productive rearrangements. TCRdb took over this immuneACCESS table, retaining in-frame rearrangements with V and J assigned. Such tables are incomplete; in checked studies, under half of the missing clones stem from an unresolved V gene, and the remainder is unexplained. V and J calls and clone size come straight from that table; D and trimming were deduced from the DNA. The sample records some 350,000 clones, about 90% of which are singletons. The top ten clonotypes cover roughly 5.2% of the sample.

Measured from the cysteine to the phenylalanine, the CDR3 is 15 residues long. Only the CDR3 part of the read is kept: 45 bases, read in frame from the first base. V is shortened by 2 bases, J by 8 bases, and the region joining them spans 16 bases. The germline V gene gives CDR1 as SGDLS and CDR2 as YYNGEE. Participants in the prospective study were enrolled through a virtual design, were aged about 18 to 90 years, and lived in approximately 25 United States geographic areas. Cohort assignment in the prospective study relied on participant-reported clinical history from a screening survey and a study questionnaire. For ImmuneRACE Cohort 3, a participant was defined as recovered based on two consecutive negative NP/OP PCR tests, clearance by a healthcare professional, or resolution of symptoms. Each participant in the prospective study had whole blood, serum and a nasopharyngeal or oropharyngeal swab collected by mobile phlebotomists. Additional blood draws and questionnaires over an approximately 2-month period could optionally be provided by prospective study participants. Before DNA extraction, blood samples from the prospective study were shipped at room temperature or frozen.

This sample stems from a study of blood T cell repertoires in COVID-19 (TCRdb year 2020). At the level of the whole study: The collaborator samples originated in the United States, Italy and Spain and spanned the acute and convalescent phases of COVID-19. Deeply sampled blood TCRbeta repertoires from subjects exposed to, actively infected with, or recovered from COVID-19 were included in the dataset. The prospective study material was composed of cDNA or gDNA derived from T cells, B-cell-depleted T cells, or PBMCs. The samples were drawn from the first 160 participants of the ongoing ImmuneRACE study and from 1,254 subjects provided by 6 global collaborators. The repertoires were released in a freely available public database intended as a resource for research on the immune response to SARS-CoV-2. Nearly every sample came with metadata listing a de-identified subject ID, COVID-19 status, age in years and sex. Where available, HLA class I and class II types were taken from metadata supplied by the sample provider and were not determined by assay-based typing.

Findings and caveats that apply to the study as a whole: How much clinical and demographic metadata was included differed by source and by participant, and the metadata was provided uncurated.

This clonotype originated in a woman aged 25 to 39 who had recovered from COVID-19. The sample was PBMCs or T cells enriched from blood (not recorded which). The V and J genes are TRBV9 and TRBJ1-4, with TRBD1 as a weak D call on 5 bases. The sequenced DNA is TGTGCCAGCAGCGTGTCAGGGCTGGGTCGAGAAAAACTGTTTTTT. Its amino acids are CASSVSGLGREKLFF.